This TCR beta chain was sequenced during a study of glioma-infiltrating T cells. General study findings and limits: Gliomas, especially low-grade, showed above-expected tissue-blood divergence; non-neoplastic patients showed below. CDR3 overlap between tissue and blood was very small.

Using RNA template, CDR3s of TCR alpha and beta were amplified with iRepertoire arm-PCR. Each CDR3 protein is one row after TCRdb ran MiXCR on the multiplex PCR reads. The sample includes about 140,000 distinct CDR3 sequences, about 39% of them seen just once. A word on this clonotype: Its antigen remains unidentified.

Trimming shortened V by 4 bases and J by 5 bases, and 5 bases separated the two germline ends. This CDR3 is 11 amino acids long. Germline V lookup: CDR1 MNHEY, CDR2 SVGAGI. Sequenced input: glioma tissue, nonneoplastic brain tissue, or PBMCs (not recorded which). V is TRBV6-5 and J is TRBJ1-2; D not certain. The clonotype originates from a human donor with low-grade glioma or glioblastoma, undergoing nonglioma brain surgery, or in good health (not recorded which). CDR3 coding DNA: TGTGCCAGCAGTTCTCAATATGGCTACACCTTC. Translated: CASSSQYGYTF.